Sequencing of this T cell receptor beta chain was carried out in a study of identical twins. TCRdb re-analysed the 5' RACE reads in MiXCR, keeping a single row per CDR3 protein. The sample lists some 230,000 distinct CDR3 sequences, approximately 7.1% seen once, with 13% to 15% in the top ten. Concerning this clonotype: No antigen is known for it.

In every case, the donor was a healthy Caucasian. Study results and limitations: Sharing of beta out-of-frame sequences by twins showed a weaker excess.

The same sample was also used in a study of T cells expressing NK-cell markers. That report adds: In several donors, dominant NKG2C+ clonotypes were about 1.0-8% of CD8+ T cells.

This clonotype originated in a young woman in good health. The sequenced sample was CD8+ T cells sorted from blood.

CDR3 coding DNA: TGCGCCAGCAGCCAAGATAGGGGGGGCCTTCCAGAGACCCAGTACTTC. This gives the protein CASSQDRGGLPETQYF. This rearrangement joins TRBV4-3 to TRBJ2-5, with D possibly being TRBD2 (7 bases). V lost 0 bases, J lost 4 bases, and 15 bases lay in between. Germline V gives CDR1 LGHNA, CDR2 YSLEER. This CDR3 has 16 residues.